This note documents a single T cell receptor (beta chain) sequence. This clone is a singleton in its sample. Its recognized antigen is unknown. Per-nucleotide qualities are absent, and no much larger clonotype sits a single base away. In the prospective study, participants were roughly 18 to 100 years old, resided in fewer than 25 geographic areas of the United States, and were enrolled through a virtual design. Cohort assignment in the prospective study relied on participant-reported clinical history from a screening survey and a study questionnaire. In the prospective study, whole blood, serum and a nasopharyngeal or oropharyngeal swab were collected from each participant by mobile phlebotomists. Additional blood draws and questionnaires over an approximately two-month period could optionally be provided by prospective study participants. Prospective study blood samples were shipped either frozen or at room temperature before DNA extraction.

The sample belongs to a study of blood T cell repertoires in COVID-19 (dated by TCRdb to 2019 to 2021). About the full investigation: Samples covering the acute and convalescent phases of COVID-19 were provided by collaborators in the United States, Italy and Spain. A de-identified subject ID, COVID-19 status, age in years and sex were almost always included in the sample metadata. The samples were drawn from two sources: the first 160 participants of the ongoing ImmuneRACE study, and 950 to 1,500 subjects contributed by 6 global collaborators. Where HLA class I and class II types were available, the types were taken from metadata supplied by the sample provider, not from assay-based typing. The dataset comprised deeply sampled blood TCRbeta repertoires from subjects exposed to, actively infected with, or recovered from COVID-19. The repertoires were made available in a free public database intended to serve as a resource for research on the immune response to SARS-CoV-2. The prospective study material was composed of cDNA or gDNA derived from T cells, B-cell-depleted T cells, or PBMCs.

TCRbeta CDR3 regions were amplified from genomic DNA using the immunoSEQ Assay, a bias-controlled multiplex PCR. The authors processed their data as follows. The number of nucleated cells in each sample was estimated from the amplification of reference gene primers within the assay. Sequence reads were collapsed and filtered to measure the absolute abundance of every unique TCRbeta CDR3 rearrangement. Productive Simpson clonality was computed per sample as the square root of Simpson's diversity index over productive rearrangements. The clones in this table, taken by TCRdb from immuneACCESS, are in-frame only. Not every clone is retained; where verified, under half of the shortfall comes from an unresolved V gene, and the cause of the rest is unknown. That table supplies the V and J calls and clone size; D and trimming were determined from the DNA. The sample includes fewer than 200,000 clones, with approximately 82% observed a single time. The top ten constitute approximately 4.7% of the sample.

Overall study results and their limits: The amount of clinical and demographic metadata varied by source and participant and was provided uncurated.

Reading from cysteine to phenylalanine, the CDR3 counts 14 amino acids. The entry retains the CDR3 DNA only, 42 bases that are in frame from base 1. The V end loses 4 bases and the J end loses 1 base, and a stretch of 7 bases separates them. CDR1 MNHEY and CDR2 SVGEGT were looked up in the germline V gene. Here the chain combines TRBV6-2 or TRBV6-3 and TRBJ2-2; the D gene remains uncertain. This clonotype originated in a woman aged 60-75 years with acute COVID-19. The sequenced sample consisted of PBMCs or T cells enriched from blood (not recorded which). The CDR3 reads as follows: CASSLFRNTGELFF. The nucleotides are TGTGCCAGCAGTTTGTTTAGGAACACCGGGGAGCTGTTTTTT.